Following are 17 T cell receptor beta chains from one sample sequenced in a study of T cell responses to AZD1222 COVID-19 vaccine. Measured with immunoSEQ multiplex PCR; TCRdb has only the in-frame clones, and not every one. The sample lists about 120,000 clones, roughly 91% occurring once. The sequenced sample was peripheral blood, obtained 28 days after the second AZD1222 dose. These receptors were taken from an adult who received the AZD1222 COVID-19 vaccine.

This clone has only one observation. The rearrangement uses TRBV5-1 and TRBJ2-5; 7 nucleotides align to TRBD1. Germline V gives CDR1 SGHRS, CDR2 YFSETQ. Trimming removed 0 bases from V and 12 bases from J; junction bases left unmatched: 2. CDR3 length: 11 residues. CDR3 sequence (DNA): TGCGCCAGCAGCTTGGAGGGACAGAAGTACTTC. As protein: CASSLEGQKYF.

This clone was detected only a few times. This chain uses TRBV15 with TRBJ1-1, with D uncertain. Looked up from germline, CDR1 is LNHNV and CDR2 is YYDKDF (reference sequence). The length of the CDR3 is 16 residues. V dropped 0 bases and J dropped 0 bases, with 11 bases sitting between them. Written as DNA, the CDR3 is TGTGCCACCAGCAGAGAGAGGAGCAGACTGAACACTGAAGCTTTCTTT. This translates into CATSRERSRLNTEAFF.

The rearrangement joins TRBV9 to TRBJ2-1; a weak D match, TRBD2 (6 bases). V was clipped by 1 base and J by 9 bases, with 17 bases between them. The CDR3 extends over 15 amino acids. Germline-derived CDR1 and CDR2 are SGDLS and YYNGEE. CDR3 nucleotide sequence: TGTGCCAGCAGCGTAAAGGGAGGTCGGGGAACTGAGCAGTTCTTC. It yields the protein CASSVKGGRGTEQFF.

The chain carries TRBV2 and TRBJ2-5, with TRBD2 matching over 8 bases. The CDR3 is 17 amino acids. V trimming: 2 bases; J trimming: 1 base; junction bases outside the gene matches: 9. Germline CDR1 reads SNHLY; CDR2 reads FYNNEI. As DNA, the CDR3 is TGTGCCAGCAGTGAAAAGCGAGCGGGAGTCTCCCAAGAGACCCAGTACTTC. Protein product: CASSEKRAGVSQETQYF.

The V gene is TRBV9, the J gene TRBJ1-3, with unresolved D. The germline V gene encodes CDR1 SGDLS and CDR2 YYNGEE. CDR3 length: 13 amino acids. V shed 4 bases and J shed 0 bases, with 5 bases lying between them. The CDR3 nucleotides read TGTGCCAGCAGCATGAGCTCTGGAAACACCATATATTTT. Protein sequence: CASSMSSGNTIYF.

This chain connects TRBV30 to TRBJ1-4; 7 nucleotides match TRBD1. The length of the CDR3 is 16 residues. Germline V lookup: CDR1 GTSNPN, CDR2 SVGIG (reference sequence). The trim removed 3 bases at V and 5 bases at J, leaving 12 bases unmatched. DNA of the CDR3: TGTGCCTGGAGCCCACTTGTTGCGACAGGGAATGAAAAACTGTTTTTT. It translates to CAWSPLVATGNEKLFF. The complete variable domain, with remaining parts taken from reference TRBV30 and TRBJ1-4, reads SQTIHQWPATLVQPVGSPLSLECTVEGTSNPNLYWYRQAAGRGLQLLFYSVGIGQISSEVPQNLSASRPQDRQFILSSKKLLLSDSGFYLCAWSPLVATGNEKLFFGSGTQLSVL.

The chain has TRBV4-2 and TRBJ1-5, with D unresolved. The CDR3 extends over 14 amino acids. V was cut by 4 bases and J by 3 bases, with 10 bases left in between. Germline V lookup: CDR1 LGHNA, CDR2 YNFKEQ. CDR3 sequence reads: CASSLNRLNQPQHF. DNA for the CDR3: TGTGCCAGCAGCCTTAACCGGCTCAATCAGCCCCAGCATTTT.

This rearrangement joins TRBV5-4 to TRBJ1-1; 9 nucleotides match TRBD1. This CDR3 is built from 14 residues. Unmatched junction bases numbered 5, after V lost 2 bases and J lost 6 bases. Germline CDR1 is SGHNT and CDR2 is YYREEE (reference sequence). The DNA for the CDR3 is TGTGCCAGCAGCTTCGAACAGGGGGCGTCTGAAGCTTTCTTT. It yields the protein CASSFEQGASEAFF.

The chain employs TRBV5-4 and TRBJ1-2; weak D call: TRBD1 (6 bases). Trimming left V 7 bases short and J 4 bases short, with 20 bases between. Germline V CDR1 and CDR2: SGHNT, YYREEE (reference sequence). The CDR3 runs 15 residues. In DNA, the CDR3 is TGTGCCAGCTACGATGGGGGGGCTTTAGGCTATGGCTACACCTTC. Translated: CASYDGGALGYGYTF. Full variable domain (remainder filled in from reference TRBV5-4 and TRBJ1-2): ETGVTQSPTHLIKTRGQQVTLRCSSQSGHNTVSWYQQALGQGPQFIFQYYREEENGRGNFPPRFSGLQFPNYSSELNVNALELDDSALYLCASYDGGALGYGYTFGSGTRLTVV.

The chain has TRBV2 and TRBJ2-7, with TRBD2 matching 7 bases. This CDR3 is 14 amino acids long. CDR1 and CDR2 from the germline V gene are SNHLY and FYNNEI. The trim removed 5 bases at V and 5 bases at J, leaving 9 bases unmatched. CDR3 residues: CASSPIIGLDEQYF. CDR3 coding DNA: TGTGCCAGCAGTCCTATAATTGGACTAGACGAGCAGTACTTC.

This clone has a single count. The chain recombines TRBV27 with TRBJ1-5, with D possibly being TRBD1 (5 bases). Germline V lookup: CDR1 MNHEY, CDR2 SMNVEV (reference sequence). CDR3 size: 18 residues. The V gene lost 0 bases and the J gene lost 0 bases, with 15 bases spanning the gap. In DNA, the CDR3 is TGTGCCAGCAGTTTATCAGGAGGGGCCCCTTATAGCAATCAGCCCCAGCATTTT. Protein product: CASSLSGGAPYSNQPQHF.

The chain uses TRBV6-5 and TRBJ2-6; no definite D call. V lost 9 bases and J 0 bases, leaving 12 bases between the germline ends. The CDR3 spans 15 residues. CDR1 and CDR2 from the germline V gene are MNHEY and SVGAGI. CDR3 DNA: TGTGCCAGTCGAGACCGTAGCTCTGGGGCCAACGTCCTGACTTTC. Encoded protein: CASRDRSSGANVLTF.

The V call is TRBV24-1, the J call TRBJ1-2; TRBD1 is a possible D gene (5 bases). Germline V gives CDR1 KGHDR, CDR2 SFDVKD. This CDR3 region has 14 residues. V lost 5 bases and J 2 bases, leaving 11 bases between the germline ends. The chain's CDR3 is CATSGAGLNYGYTF. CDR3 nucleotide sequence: TGTGCCACCAGTGGGGCAGGGCTAAACTATGGCTACACCTTC.

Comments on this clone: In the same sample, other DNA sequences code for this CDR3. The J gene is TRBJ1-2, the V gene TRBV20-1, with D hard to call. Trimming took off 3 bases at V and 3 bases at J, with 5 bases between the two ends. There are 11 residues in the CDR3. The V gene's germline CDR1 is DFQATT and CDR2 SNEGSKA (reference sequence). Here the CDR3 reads CSASLDYGYTF. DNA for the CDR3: TGCAGTGCTAGCCTCGACTATGGCTACACCTTC.

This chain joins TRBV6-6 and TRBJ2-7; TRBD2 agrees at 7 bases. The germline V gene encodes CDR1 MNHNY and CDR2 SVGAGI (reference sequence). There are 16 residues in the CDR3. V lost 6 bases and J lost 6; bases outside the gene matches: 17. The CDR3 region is CASSRQGLGDGGEQYF. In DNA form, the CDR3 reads TGTGCCAGCAGCCGTCAAGGACTAGGGGACGGCGGCGAGCAGTACTTC.

CDR3 DNA sequence: TGTGCCAGCAGCCGCGGGACTAGCAGGAAAGAGACCCAGTACTTC. The encoded protein is CASSRGTSRKETQYF. V and J are TRBV11-2 and TRBJ2-5; 9 bases line up with TRBD2. Germline V CDR1 and CDR2: SGHAT, FQNNGV. V lost 5 bases to trimming and J lost 3 bases; unmatched junction nucleotides: 7. This CDR3 is built from 15 residues.

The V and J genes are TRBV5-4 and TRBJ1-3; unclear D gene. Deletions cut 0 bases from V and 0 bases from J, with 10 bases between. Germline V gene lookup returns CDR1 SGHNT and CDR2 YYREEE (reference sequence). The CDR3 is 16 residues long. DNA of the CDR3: TGTGCCAGCAGCTTGGTCGGCAGGAGCTCTGGAAACACCATATATTTT. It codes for CASSLVGRSSGNTIYF. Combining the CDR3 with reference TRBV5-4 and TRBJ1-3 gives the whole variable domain ETGVTQSPTHLIKTRGQQVTLRCSSQSGHNTVSWYQQALGQGPQFIFQYYREEENGRGNFPPRFSGLQFPNYSSELNVNALELDDSALYLCASSLVGRSSGNTIYFGEGSWLTVV.